The 20 T cell receptor beta chains below all came from one sample that was sequenced in a study of T cells in Graves' hyperthyroidism and ophthalmopathy. RNA transcripts provided the source from which TCR beta CDR3 regions were amplified. A first-round RT-PCR of the TCR CDR3 used the HTBI primer set. MiXCR, run by TCRdb on the multiplex PCR reads, gives a single entry per CDR3 protein. The sample has 30,000 to 35,000 distinct CDR3 sequences; about 52% are singletons. Material for sequencing was blood. The receptors were sampled from a woman between 35 and 50 years old with Graves' ophthalmopathy.

The V gene is TRBV29-1, the J gene TRBJ2-7; weak D call: TRBD1 (6 bases). The germline CDR1 and CDR2 sequences are SQVTM and ANQGSEA. V was shortened by 4 bases and J by 6 bases, with 10 bases between the two germline ends. The CDR3 loop spans 11 amino acids. The CDR3, as DNA: TGCAGCGTTGTCAGGGGTTCCGAGCAGTACTTC. This sequence encodes CSVVRGSEQYF.

This clonotype is medium-sized (0.01 to 0.1%). The chain carries TRBV7-3 and TRBJ1-5, with D perhaps TRBD1 (6 bases). CDR3 size: 16 residues. Germline loops: CDR1 SGHTA, CDR2 FQGTGA. V lost 6 bases and J 5 bases, leaving 20 bases between the germline ends. In nucleotides, the CDR3 is TGTGCCAGCAGTCGACCCTATGACAGGCAGGATCAGCCCCAGCATTTT. This sequence encodes CASSRPYDRQDQPQHF.

This clonotype has at least ten counts. The V gene is TRBV10-3, the J gene TRBJ2-3; no clear D. Germline V gives CDR1 ENHRY, CDR2 SYGVKD. CDR3 size: 11 residues. V lost 5 bases and J lost 11, with 11 bases in between. CDR3 in amino acids: CAISLGNEQYF. DNA for the CDR3: TGTGCCATCAGTCTTGGGAATGAGCAGTATTTT.

As concerns this clonotype: This clone may be a read error of a much larger clone one base away. Lacking the conserved final phenylalanine or tryptophan, this CDR3 likely reflects a read error. The rearrangement joins TRBV28 to TRBJ1-5; D gene uncertain. The CDR3 has 15 amino acids. The V end was cut by 0 bases, the J end by 4 bases, with 10 bases between. Germline V gene lookup returns CDR1 MDHEN and CDR2 SYDVKM. CDR3 sequence: CASSLWTISNQPQHL. In DNA form, the CDR3 reads TGTGCCAGCAGTTTATGGACAATAAGTAATCAGCCCCAGCATCTT.

The rearrangement joins TRBV5-1 to TRBJ1-1; maybe TRBD1 (5 bases). CDR3 length: 14 amino acids. The V end lost 5 bases, the J end lost 1 base, and 12 bases lay between the germline ends. Germline V gene data show CDR1 as SGHRS and CDR2 as YFSETQ. The CDR3 protein is CASRGEPWNTEAFF. The DNA for the CDR3 is TGCGCCAGCAGGGGGGAGCCGTGGAACACTGAAGCTTTCTTT.

On this clonotype: At one end, the junction sequence differs from germline, possibly due to a read error. CDR3 sequence reads: CANKGGGSSTEAFF. The CDR3, as DNA: TGCGCCAACAAAGGGGGCGGATCGAGCACTGAAGCGTTCTTT. The chain employs TRBV5-1 and TRBJ1-1; 7 nucleotides align to TRBD1. CDR3 size: 14 residues. Germline V CDR1 and CDR2: SGHRS, YFSETQ.

This clonotype was counted many times. The CDR3 DNA sequence: TGCGCCAGCAGCTTTCTCCAGGGGACAGGGGGCGTTGAGCAGTTCTTC. Translated, it gives CASSFLQGTGGVEQFF. The chain joins TRBV5-1 to TRBJ2-1, with 12 bases aligning to TRBD1. Unmatched junction bases numbered 9, after V lost 2 bases and J lost 9 bases. The CDR3 covers 16 residues. Germline loops: CDR1 SGHRS, CDR2 YFSETQ.

This clonotype is a singleton in its sample. Germline is not matched at one junction end, which may reflect a read error. CDR3 amino acids: CAGSLDTARETRYF. The CDR3 coding sequence is TGTGCCGGCAGCTTAGATACGGCCAGAGAGACCCGGTACTTC. V usage is TRBV7-9 and J usage is TRBJ2-5; D is unresolved. Germline V gene data show CDR1 as SEHNR and CDR2 as FQNEAQ (reference sequence). The CDR3 extends over 14 amino acids.

This clonotype has a single count. One junction end does not reproduce the germline sequence, and a read error may be involved. The chain recombines TRBV20-1 with TRBJ2-3; D assignment may be TRBD1 or TRBD2 (6 bases each). Germline V CDR1 and CDR2: DFQATT, SNEGSKA (reference sequence). This CDR3 has 13 residues. In nucleotides, the CDR3 is TGCAGTGCCCCCGTCGGGGGCACAGATACGCAGCACTTT. This sequence encodes CSAPVGGTDTQHF.

The chain employs TRBV2 and TRBJ2-7, with D possibly TRBD2 on 6 matching bases. The V and J ends lost 6 bases and 7 bases respectively, with 13 bases between them. CDR3 size: 12 residues. Germline assignment: CDR1 SNHLY and CDR2 FYNNEI. The CDR3 loop is CASRGGAQEQYF. The CDR3, as DNA: TGTGCCAGCAGGGGGGGAGCTCAAGAGCAGTACTTC.

This clonotype was recorded many times. The chain recombines TRBV19 with TRBJ2-3; 7 bases match TRBD2. The germline CDR1 and CDR2 sequences are LNHDA and SQIVND (reference sequence). The CDR3 runs 14 residues. V was clipped by 5 bases and J by 5 bases; unmatched bases: 7. The CDR3, as DNA: TGTGCCAGTAGTGACCCCCCGGGAGGAGATACGCAGTATTTT. Its protein product is CASSDPPGGDTQYF.

This clonotype was seen many times. The chain is built from TRBV12-3 or TRBV12-4 and TRBJ1-2; weak D call: TRBD1 (5 bases). The CDR3 has 12 residues. V was shortened by 1 base and J by 14 bases, with 14 bases between the two germline ends. The CDR3 nucleotides read TGTGCCAGCAGTTTAGGAGCCGGGGCCGAAACCTTC. This encodes CASSLGAGAETF.

Concerning this clonotype: This CDR3 is missing its conserved last phenylalanine or tryptophan, likely due to a read error. The DNA is left out, because the CDR3 cannot be placed on it with certainty; the CDR3 is given as TCRdb lists it. The chain uses TRBV25-1 and TRBJ1-3. The CDR3 numbers 9 amino acids, ends counted. CDR1 and CDR2 from the germline V gene are MGHDK and SYGVNS. CDR3 region: CALETPYIL.

The table lists this clonotype with many counts. The V call is TRBV27, the J call TRBJ2-7, with TRBD1 identical over 11 bases. The CDR3 consists of 14 residues. V lost 5 bases and J lost 4; bases outside the gene matches: 4. Germline V gene lookup returns CDR1 MNHEY and CDR2 SMNVEV (reference sequence). The CDR3 reads CASSPGTGGYEQYF. The CDR3 DNA follows: TGTGCCAGCAGTCCAGGGACAGGGGGGTACGAGCAGTACTTC.

This clonotype showed up just a few times. The chain couples TRBV4-1 to TRBJ2-1, with 11 bases aligning to TRBD2. The germline V gene has CDR1 MGHRA and CDR2 YSYEKL. The V and J ends lost 1 base and 1 base, in that order; junction bases with no gene match: 9. The CDR3 totals 19 residues. The CDR3 loop reads CASSQVPQIAGGSYNEQFF. CDR3 DNA: TGCGCCAGCAGCCAAGTTCCACAAATAGCGGGGGGGTCCTACAATGAGCAGTTCTTC.

As to this clonotype: One junction end disagrees with the germline gene, perhaps due to a read error. The rearrangement links TRBV7-3 to TRBJ2-1; the D is unclear. The CDR3 covers 12 residues. Germline V CDR1 and CDR2: SGHTA, FQGTGA. The chain's CDR3 is CASSLSRNKQLF. CDR3 coding DNA: TGTGCCAGCAGCTTAAGTAGGAATAAGCAGCTCTTC.

The rearrangement links TRBV5-1 to TRBJ1-6; the match to TRBD1 covers 11 bases. The germline gives CDR1 SGHRS, CDR2 YFSETQ. Trimming cost V 5 bases and J 5 bases; bases outside gene matches: 6. The CDR3 covers 16 residues. The CDR3 DNA sequence: TGCGCCAGCAGTCCGGGACAGGGGGGGAATAATTCACCCCTCCACTTT. Amino acids: CASSPGQGGNNSPLHF.

The chain couples TRBV2 to TRBJ2-7, with TRBD1 as a possible D gene (7 bases). Trimming shortened V by 6 bases and J by 2 bases, and 14 bases separated the two germline ends. Germline V gene data show CDR1 as SNHLY and CDR2 as FYNNEI. The CDR3 length is 14 residues. The CDR3 DNA sequence: TGTGCCAGCAGCGAGGGCAGGGGGGCCTACGAGCAGTACTTC. The encoded protein is CASSEGRGAYEQYF.

This clonotype was counted ten times or more. The chain is built from TRBV2 and TRBJ2-7; perhaps D is TRBD1 or TRBD2 (6 bases each). Germline V gives CDR1 SNHLY, CDR2 FYNNEI. V was cut by 4 bases and J by 2 bases, with 15 bases left in between. The CDR3 is made up of 15 amino acids. The CDR3 region is CASSVGGRRTYEQYF. The CDR3 DNA is TGTGCCAGCAGTGTGGGGGGCAGGAGAACCTACGAGCAGTACTTC.

This chain joins TRBV5-1 and TRBJ2-7; TRBD2 matches at 10 bases. The germline gives CDR1 SGHRS, CDR2 YFSETQ. The CDR3 spans 16 residues. The J segment lost 1 base and the V segment lost 4 bases, leaving 8 bases of the junction unmatched. The chain's CDR3 is CASSPNSGRTSYEQYF. In nucleotides, the CDR3 is TGCGCCAGCAGCCCGAATAGCGGGAGGACATCCTACGAGCAGTACTTC.